The 5 T cell receptor beta chains listed next were all sequenced from one sample in a study of beta chain features in type 1 diabetes. The study's findings and limits: Among all four CD4+ subsets, Type 1 diabetes patients had TCRB CDR3s that were moderately but significantly shorter.

Antigens for these TCRs are unknown. Expressed TCRB transcripts were sequenced after all isolated RNA was converted to cDNA. Only in-frame clones appear in the TCRdb table, and some are missing; sequencing was by immunoSEQ multiplex PCR. The table includes hundreds of thousands of clones, over 12% detected once. The sample was naive CD4+ T cells from blood. The origin of the receptors is a man aged 18 to 29 with type 1 diabetes.

DNA of the CDR3: TGTGCCAGCAGCAGGACTAGCGTAATGAGGGAGCAGTACTTC. It codes for CASSRTSVMREQYF. The J gene is TRBJ2-7, the V gene TRBV7-2; 9 nucleotides align to TRBD2. The CDR3 length is 14 residues. V lost 5 bases to trimming and J lost 7 bases; unmatched junction nucleotides: 9. The germline V gene encodes CDR1 SGHTA and CDR2 FQGNSA.

This clone has just a few counts. J is TRBJ2-7 and V is TRBV30; 7 nucleotides match TRBD1. This CDR3 contains 13 residues. CDR1 GTSNPN and CDR2 SVGIG come from the germline V gene (reference sequence). J was trimmed by 3 bases and V by 7 bases; bases with no gene match: 9. The CDR3 nucleotides are TGTGCCTCAACGCGCAGACAGGGCTACGAGCAGTACTTC. As protein: CASTRRQGYEQYF.

The chain combines TRBV9 with TRBJ1-1; D not certain. Trimming left V 4 bases short and J 1 base short, with 11 bases between. Germline loops: CDR1 SGDLS, CDR2 YYNGEE. The CDR3 is 14 amino acids. CDR3 nucleotides: TGTGCCAGCAGCCCAGATTTGAGGAACACTGAAGCTTTCTTT. Amino acids: CASSPDLRNTEAFF.

J is TRBJ1-2 and V is TRBV5-1; D possibly corresponds to TRBD1 (5 bases). This CDR3 has 13 amino acids. CDR1 and CDR2 (germline): SGHRS, YFSETQ. Deletions cut 7 bases from V and 6 bases from J, with 16 bases between. CDR3 nucleotide sequence: TGCGCCAGCCGGAACTCACGGGGGAATGGCTACACCTTC. Protein sequence: CASRNSRGNGYTF. Based on the CDR3 plus reference TRBV5-1 and TRBJ1-2, the full variable domain is KAGVTQTPRYLIKTRGQQVTLSCSPISGHRSVSWYQQTPGQGLQFLFEYFSETQRNKGNFPGRFSGRQFSNSRSEMNVSTLELGDSALYLCASRNSRGNGYTFGSGTRLTVV.

The rearrangement links TRBV9 to TRBJ2-2; tentative D call: TRBD2 (5 bases). The germline V gene has CDR1 SGDLS and CDR2 YYNGEE. V dropped 4 bases and J dropped 0 bases, with 10 bases sitting between them. This CDR3 is built from 15 residues. Written as DNA, the CDR3 is TGTGCCAGCAGCCTAGCAGGATCGAACACCGGGGAGCTGTTTTTT. Encoded protein: CASSLAGSNTGELFF.